The subject of this entry is one T cell receptor beta chain. Its target is unknown. Sequencing ends 3 residues short of the CDR3 end; the germline J gene provides the rest. The data were produced by immunoSEQ multiplex PCR, yet TCRdb's version contains in-frame clones alone and is incomplete. Sampling found 25,000 to 35,000 clones, none seen once. This entry is derived from a study of T cell clonality in common variable immunodeficiency. Study-wide points: The cause of increased CVID clonality remains unclear without subpopulation sequencing. Reportedly, TCR beta sequences from common variable immunodeficiency showed fewer deletions and N-nucleotide insertions.

Germline values: CDR1 SGHTA, CDR2 FQGTGA. The CDR3 runs to 17 residues. Trimming took 5 bases from V and 5 from J; bases not matched to a gene: 12. Patients had low serum IgG, IgA and/or IgM and specific antibody deficiency. The sequencing input was peripheral blood mononuclear cells. The rearrangement joins TRBV7-3 to TRBJ2-5; 12 bases fit TRBD1. This clonotype was sampled from a human donor with common variable immunodeficiency. The sequenced CDR3 bases are TGTGCCAGCAGCCGTTACGGGACAGGGGGCGGTCAGGAGACC. Translated, it gives CASSRYGTGGGQET. The entire CDR3 reads CASSRYGTGGGQETQYF.